The rows below give T cell receptor beta chains drawn from one sample of a study of shared clonotypes between healthy human individuals. TCRdb keeps only in-frame clones here, not all; method: immunoSEQ multiplex PCR. Of 300,000 to 400,000 clones detected, roughly 70% appear once; the ten largest clones hold 10%. Sequences were obtained from memory CD4+ T cells sorted from blood. The receptor set was obtained from a man aged 30 to 45 in good health. The CDR3 runs from the conserved cysteine through the conserved F or W. Each record gives: CDR3 DNA, CDR3 protein, D gene, V gene, J gene, clone size. A D gene is named only where the DNA matches it firmly. Clone size appears in some rows only: once, few, many, or a class for an expanded clone.

cdr3_nt: TGCGCCAGCAGTATGGGACCAACTTCGAACACCGGGGAGCTGTTTTTT
cdr3_aa: CASSMGPTSNTGELFF
d_call: NA
v_call: TRBV10-1
j_call: TRBJ2-2
clone_size: NA

cdr3_nt: TGTGCCAGTAGTATAGGCAGAAGCAATCAGCCCCAGCATTTT
cdr3_aa: CASSIGRSNQPQHF
d_call: NA
v_call: TRBV19
j_call: TRBJ1-5
clone_size: NA

cdr3_nt: TGTGCCAGCAGCTACGACCGGTCCCCCAAAACAGATACGCAGTATTTT
cdr3_aa: CASSYDRSPKTDTQYF
d_call: NA
v_call: TRBV6-5
j_call: TRBJ2-3
clone_size: NA

cdr3_nt: TGCGCCAGCAGCCCTATGACAGGGGGGTTAGTGGGCGAGCAGTACTTC
cdr3_aa: CASSPMTGGLVGEQYF
d_call: TRBD1
v_call: TRBV5-1
j_call: TRBJ2-7
clone_size: once

cdr3_nt: TGTGCCACAGGACAGGGAGTTAGTGGCTACACCTTC
cdr3_aa: CATGQGVSGYTF
d_call: TRBD1
v_call: TRBV28
j_call: TRBJ1-2
clone_size: NA

cdr3_nt: TGTGCCAGCAGTTACTCGGGGAGTAATCAGCCCCAGCATTTT
cdr3_aa: CASSYSGSNQPQHF
d_call: NA
v_call: TRBV6-5
j_call: TRBJ1-5
clone_size: NA

cdr3_nt: TGCGCCAGCAGCCGAACGATAGGACAGTTCTACGAGCAGTACTTC
cdr3_aa: CASSRTIGQFYEQYF
d_call: NA
v_call: TRBV5-1
j_call: TRBJ2-7
clone_size: NA

cdr3_nt: TGTGCCAGCAGGGGTATTGGGGCCGTCAATGAGCAGTTCTTC
cdr3_aa: CASRGIGAVNEQFF
d_call: NA
v_call: TRBV6-1
j_call: TRBJ2-1
clone_size: once

cdr3_nt: TGTGCCAGTTCTGGGACAGGGGAAGAGACCCAGTACTTC
cdr3_aa: CASSGTGEETQYF
d_call: TRBD1
v_call: TRBV2
j_call: TRBJ2-5
clone_size: NA

cdr3_nt: TGCGCCAGCAGCCAGGACGGACACTACAATGAGCAGTTCTTC
cdr3_aa: CASSQDGHYNEQFF
d_call: NA
v_call: TRBV5-1
j_call: TRBJ2-1
clone_size: NA

cdr3_nt: TGTGCCAGCAGCTTTGGGGGGCCCCGAAACAATGAGCAGTTCTTC
cdr3_aa: CASSFGGPRNNEQFF
d_call: NA
v_call: TRBV7-2
j_call: TRBJ2-1
clone_size: few

cdr3_nt: TGCGCCAGCAGCCAAGACGTAGCGGAAACGGCCTACTACAATGAGCAGTTCTTC
cdr3_aa: CASSQDVAETAYYNEQFF
d_call: NA
v_call: TRBV4-3
j_call: TRBJ2-1
clone_size: few

cdr3_nt: TGTGCCAGCAGCAGCAATCTTGGAGCCAACTCTGGAAACACCATATATTTT
cdr3_aa: CASSSNLGANSGNTIYF
d_call: NA
v_call: TRBV11-3
j_call: TRBJ1-3
clone_size: NA

cdr3_nt: TGTGCCAGCAGCTTAGTAGGGGGCGGGTTAGCGCCGAGCTCCTACGAGCAGTACTTC
cdr3_aa: CASSLVGGGLAPSSYEQYF
d_call: TRBD1
v_call: TRBV7-6
j_call: TRBJ2-7
clone_size: NA

cdr3_nt: TGTGCCTGGAGTACGGGATCTGCTCAGCCCCAGCATTTT
cdr3_aa: CAWSTGSAQPQHF
d_call: NA
v_call: TRBV30
j_call: TRBJ1-5
clone_size: NA

cdr3_nt: TGCAGCGCGAGGACTAGCGGTAGCACAGATACGCAGTATTTT
cdr3_aa: CSARTSGSTDTQYF
d_call: TRBD2
v_call: TRBV29-1
j_call: TRBJ2-3
clone_size: many

cdr3_nt: TGCGCCAGCAGCCAAGAGGGACTAGCGGAAAACATTCAGTACTTC
cdr3_aa: CASSQEGLAENIQYF
d_call: TRBD2
v_call: TRBV4-1
j_call: TRBJ2-4
clone_size: NA

cdr3_nt: TGTGCCAGCAGCCTCTACGGGACTAGTCGGACAGATACGCAGTATTTT
cdr3_aa: CASSLYGTSRTDTQYF
d_call: TRBD2
v_call: TRBV2
j_call: TRBJ2-3
clone_size: NA

cdr3_nt: TGTGCCAGCTCCCGGGGGTCAGGTGGATACGAGCAGTACTTC
cdr3_aa: CASSRGSGGYEQYF
d_call: NA
v_call: TRBV18
j_call: TRBJ2-7
clone_size: NA

cdr3_nt: TGTGCCTGGACCCGAGGGGGCTACGAGCAGTACTTC
cdr3_aa: CAWTRGGYEQYF
d_call: NA
v_call: TRBV30
j_call: TRBJ2-7
clone_size: NA

cdr3_nt: TGTGCCAGCAGCTCCCCTCTAGCGGGAGTTATCCGAGAGACCCAGTACTTC
cdr3_aa: CASSSPLAGVIRETQYF
d_call: TRBD2
v_call: TRBV11-2
j_call: TRBJ2-5
clone_size: NA

cdr3_nt: TGTGCCAGCAGCCGCCGGGACTGCTTC
cdr3_aa: CASSRRDCF
d_call: NA
v_call: TRBV7-9
j_call: TRBJ2-7
clone_size: NA

cdr3_nt: TGCGCCAGCAGGGCAGCCGGGGATGCGAGAGGCTACACCTTC
cdr3_aa: CASRAAGDARGYTF
d_call: NA
v_call: TRBV10-2
j_call: TRBJ1-2
clone_size: NA

cdr3_nt: TGTGCCAGCATCGGGACTAGCGGAAAGCAGTACTTC
cdr3_aa: CASIGTSGKQYF
d_call: TRBD2
v_call: TRBV5-4
j_call: TRBJ2-7
clone_size: NA

cdr3_nt: TGCGCCAGCAGCTTGGGGACAGGGGGCGGCGAGCAGTACTTC
cdr3_aa: CASSLGTGGGEQYF
d_call: TRBD1
v_call: TRBV5-1
j_call: TRBJ2-7
clone_size: NA

cdr3_nt: TGCAGTGCCCCGACCAACTATGGCTACACCTTC
cdr3_aa: CSAPTNYGYTF
d_call: NA
v_call: TRBV20-1
j_call: TRBJ1-2
clone_size: many

cdr3_nt: TGCGCCAGCAGCCAAGATCAAGGGATGAGGGCCTCAGATACGCAGTATTTT
cdr3_aa: CASSQDQGMRASDTQYF
d_call: NA
v_call: TRBV4-3
j_call: TRBJ2-3
clone_size: NA

cdr3_nt: TGTGCCAGCAGCTTTGGGGACCACCAATCTTACGAGCAGTACTTC
cdr3_aa: CASSFGDHQSYEQYF
d_call: NA
v_call: TRBV7-8
j_call: TRBJ2-7
clone_size: few

cdr3_nt: TGTGCCAGCCTTACAGGGGTGAACACTGAAGCTTTCTTT
cdr3_aa: CASLTGVNTEAFF
d_call: TRBD1
v_call: TRBV6-6
j_call: TRBJ1-1
clone_size: many

cdr3_nt: TGTGCCAGCAGTGAGGGCGGTGCGGGGCCCCAGCATTTT
cdr3_aa: CASSEGGAGPQHF
d_call: NA
v_call: TRBV6-1
j_call: TRBJ1-5
clone_size: NA

cdr3_nt: TGTGCCAGCAGCCCATCCTCGGGCGACTGGAGCACAGATACGCAGTATTTT
cdr3_aa: CASSPSSGDWSTDTQYF
d_call: NA
v_call: TRBV4-2
j_call: TRBJ2-3
clone_size: NA

cdr3_nt: TGTGCCAGCAGCCAATATAGAGGGACATATCAAGAGACCCAGTACTTC
cdr3_aa: CASSQYRGTYQETQYF
d_call: NA
v_call: TRBV14
j_call: TRBJ2-5
clone_size: NA

cdr3_nt: TGTGCCATCAGGGGTACAGGGCCTGGGGGCACTGAAGCTTTCTTT
cdr3_aa: CAIRGTGPGGTEAFF
d_call: NA
v_call: TRBV10-3
j_call: TRBJ1-1
clone_size: NA

cdr3_nt: TGCGCCAGCAGCCGAGGACTAGCGGAGAACACCGGGGAGCTGTTTTTT
cdr3_aa: CASSRGLAENTGELFF
d_call: TRBD2
v_call: TRBV4-1
j_call: TRBJ2-2
clone_size: NA

cdr3_nt: TGTGCCAGCAGCCGGGGACTCTTGGGGACTAATGAAGAAAAACTGTTTTTT
cdr3_aa: CASSRGLLGTNEEKLFF
d_call: NA
v_call: TRBV7-9
j_call: TRBJ1-4
clone_size: once

cdr3_nt: TGCAGTGCTACCATGAACACTGAAGCTTTCTTT
cdr3_aa: CSATMNTEAFF
d_call: NA
v_call: TRBV20-1
j_call: TRBJ1-1
clone_size: NA

cdr3_nt: TGCGCCAGCAGCTTGAGTCCTCAAGAGACCCAGTACTTC
cdr3_aa: CASSLSPQETQYF
d_call: NA
v_call: TRBV5-1
j_call: TRBJ2-5
clone_size: NA

cdr3_nt: TGCGCCAGCAGTGAGTCGACTCCTACCGGGGAGCTGTTTTTT
cdr3_aa: CASSESTPTGELFF
d_call: NA
v_call: TRBV10-2
j_call: TRBJ2-2
clone_size: NA

cdr3_nt: TGCGCCAGCAGTGTTCTGCCTAGCGGGACCTCCTACGAGCAGTACTTC
cdr3_aa: CASSVLPSGTSYEQYF
d_call: TRBD2
v_call: TRBV10-2
j_call: TRBJ2-7
clone_size: NA

cdr3_nt: TGTGCCAGCAGTTACTCGTGGGATAGGAACACTGAAGCTTTCTTT
cdr3_aa: CASSYSWDRNTEAFF
d_call: NA
v_call: TRBV6-5
j_call: TRBJ1-1
clone_size: NA

cdr3_nt: TGTGCCAGCGGGGATGGGCAGGGAAATCAGCCCCAGCATTTT
cdr3_aa: CASGDGQGNQPQHF
d_call: NA
v_call: TRBV25-1
j_call: TRBJ1-5
clone_size: NA

cdr3_nt: TGCGCCAGCAGTGAGTCTCCCAGGGTGGTAAGCACAGATACGCAGTATTTT
cdr3_aa: CASSESPRVVSTDTQYF
d_call: NA
v_call: TRBV10-2
j_call: TRBJ2-3
clone_size: NA

cdr3_nt: TGCGCCAGCAGCCAAGAAACCGGGACGTTGAGCGGGGACTACACCTTC
cdr3_aa: CASSQETGTLSGDYTF
d_call: NA
v_call: TRBV4-3
j_call: TRBJ1-2
clone_size: NA

cdr3_nt: TGTGCCAGCAGACAATCAGGACAGTTTCAAGAGACCCAGTACTTC
cdr3_aa: CASRQSGQFQETQYF
d_call: NA
v_call: TRBV2
j_call: TRBJ2-5
clone_size: NA

cdr3_nt: TGTGCCAGCAGCCAGGGGACGACTAACACTGAAGCTTTCTTT
cdr3_aa: CASSQGTTNTEAFF
d_call: NA
v_call: TRBV4-2
j_call: TRBJ1-1
clone_size: NA

cdr3_nt: TGTGCCAGCAGTCTGACGGCCCGCCCTGAGCAGTACTTC
cdr3_aa: CASSLTARPEQYF
d_call: NA
v_call: TRBV28
j_call: TRBJ2-7
clone_size: NA

cdr3_nt: TGTGCCAGCAGTTCTGGGACAGGGTTTGAGACCCAGTACTTC
cdr3_aa: CASSSGTGFETQYF
d_call: TRBD1
v_call: TRBV25-1
j_call: TRBJ2-5
clone_size: NA

cdr3_nt: TGTGCCAGCAGCTTGCGGTACGAGCCGGGCTACAATGAGCAGTTCTTC
cdr3_aa: CASSLRYEPGYNEQFF
d_call: NA
v_call: TRBV5-8
j_call: TRBJ2-1
clone_size: once

cdr3_nt: TGTGCCAGCAGCCCAACTAGCGGACCTAGCACAGATACGCAGTATTTT
cdr3_aa: CASSPTSGPSTDTQYF
d_call: TRBD2
v_call: TRBV4-2
j_call: TRBJ2-3
clone_size: few

cdr3_nt: TGTGCCAGCAGTCACCGACAGGGGGGGATTAATGAAAAACTGTTTTTT
cdr3_aa: CASSHRQGGINEKLFF
d_call: TRBD1
v_call: TRBV6-6
j_call: TRBJ1-4
clone_size: NA

cdr3_nt: TGTGCCAGCAGTTTATTAAACACCGGGACAGGGTCGGGGAACACTGAAGCTTTCTTT
cdr3_aa: CASSLLNTGTGSGNTEAFF
d_call: TRBD1
v_call: TRBV28
j_call: TRBJ1-1
clone_size: NA

cdr3_nt: TGTGCCAGCAGTGATCGGGCCCGAAGCAATGAGCAGTTCTTC
cdr3_aa: CASSDRARSNEQFF
d_call: NA
v_call: TRBV6-1
j_call: TRBJ2-1
clone_size: NA

cdr3_nt: TGTGCCAGCAGTGATCGGGGGGCGAGGGGGACCCAGTACTTC
cdr3_aa: CASSDRGARGTQYF
d_call: NA
v_call: TRBV2
j_call: TRBJ2-5
clone_size: NA

cdr3_nt: TGTGCCAGCAGTTACTTGACCGAGCAGTACTTC
cdr3_aa: CASSYLTEQYF
d_call: NA
v_call: TRBV6-5
j_call: TRBJ2-7
clone_size: NA

cdr3_nt: TGTGCCAGCAGCATCCTGAACACCGGGGAGCTGTTTTTT
cdr3_aa: CASSILNTGELFF
d_call: NA
v_call: TRBV7-3
j_call: TRBJ2-2
clone_size: many

cdr3_nt: TGTGCCAGCAGGGCGGGTGGTTCGCGGGAGCAGTACTTC
cdr3_aa: CASRAGGSREQYF
d_call: NA
v_call: TRBV6-1
j_call: TRBJ2-7
clone_size: NA

cdr3_nt: TGTGCCAGCACCGAAAGGGAACAGGGGGCCTACGAGCAGTACTTC
cdr3_aa: CASTEREQGAYEQYF
d_call: TRBD1
v_call: TRBV6-6
j_call: TRBJ2-7
clone_size: NA

cdr3_nt: TGCGCCAGCAGCCAAGGGGACAGGGGCCTGGAGACCCAGTACTTC
cdr3_aa: CASSQGDRGLETQYF
d_call: TRBD1
v_call: TRBV5-1
j_call: TRBJ2-5
clone_size: NA